This T cell receptor beta chain was recovered during a study of CXCR3-negative and CXCR3-positive naive CD8 T cells. Carrying UMI labels, the TRB cDNA libraries were prepared through 5' RACE. TCRdb reprocessed the 5' RACE reads and reports one entry per CDR3 protein, with no DNA. The sample holds some 50,000 distinct CDR3 sequences. The CDR3 runs 16 residues. Germline CDR1 and CDR2: MNHEY and SVGEGT. Sample: naive CXCR3- CD8+ T cells from blood. Indicated subset: CD45RO-CCR7+CD27+CD95- naive CD8+ T cells lacking CXCR3 (TNR3-). This chain uses TRBV6-2 or TRBV6-3 with TRBJ2-7; TCRdb's D call of TRBD2 is untestable without DNA. This TCR was recovered from a human donor in good health. Some clones in this sample may be carry-over from other donors' samples. CDR3 region: CASSYSRLAEFYEQYF.